This T cell receptor beta chain was recorded in a study of CD8+ T cells in alopecia areata. As for this clone: Gene names denote mouse genes. The CDR3 end is not reached by the read, which stops 4 residues before it; the germline J gene fills it in.

The study sorted pooled cutaneous lymph node cells by CD4, CD8alpha, NKG2D, NKG2ACE and other markers. From germline, CDR1 is FNHDT and CDR2 SITEND (reference sequence). This CDR3 comprises 15 residues. The germline V and J ends were trimmed by 0 bases and 3 bases, with 11 bases remaining between them. Sequencing used cDNA as its template, made by extracting RNA and reverse transcribing it. The table came from immunoSEQ multiplex PCR; TCRdb's copy has only in-frame clones and leaves some out. The specimen gives more than 250,000 clones without singletons; the ten biggest hold more than 0.95%. The source is a C3H/HeJ mouse with alopecia areata. These mice share the MHC haplotype H2-k. Sequencing used CD4+ T cells sorted from a lymph node. This chain connects TRBV19 to TRBJ2-5; perhaps TRBD2 as D (7 bases). CDR3 amino acids: CASSIEGGVQDTQYF. CDR3 DNA, as far as it was read: TGTGCCAGCAGTATAGAGGGGGGCGTTCAAGAC.